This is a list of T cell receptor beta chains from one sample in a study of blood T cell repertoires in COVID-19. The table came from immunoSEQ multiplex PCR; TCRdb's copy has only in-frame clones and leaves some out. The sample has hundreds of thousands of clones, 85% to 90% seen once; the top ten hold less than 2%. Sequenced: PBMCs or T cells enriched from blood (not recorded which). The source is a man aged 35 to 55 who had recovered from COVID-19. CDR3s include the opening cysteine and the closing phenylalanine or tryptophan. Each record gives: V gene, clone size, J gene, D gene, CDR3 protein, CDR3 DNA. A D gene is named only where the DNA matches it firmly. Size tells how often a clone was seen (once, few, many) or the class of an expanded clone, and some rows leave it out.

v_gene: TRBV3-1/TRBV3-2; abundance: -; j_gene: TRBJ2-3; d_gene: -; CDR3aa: CASSQAARDTQYF; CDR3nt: TGTGCCAGCAGCCAAGCCGCGAGAGATACGCAGTATTTT
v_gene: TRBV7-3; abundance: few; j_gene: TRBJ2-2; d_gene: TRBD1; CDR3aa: CASSLGQSTGELFF; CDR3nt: TGTGCCAGCAGCTTGGGACAGTCCACCGGGGAGCTGTTTTTT
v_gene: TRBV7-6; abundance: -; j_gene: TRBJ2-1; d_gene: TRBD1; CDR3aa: CASSLAPRDRAHEQFF; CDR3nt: TGTGCCAGCAGCTTAGCCCCCCGGGACAGGGCGCATGAGCAGTTCTTC
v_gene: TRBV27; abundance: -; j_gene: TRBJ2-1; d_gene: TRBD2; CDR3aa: CASSMLWGSGGHNEQFF; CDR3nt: TGTGCCAGCAGTATGCTGTGGGGAAGCGGGGGCCACAATGAGCAGTTCTTC
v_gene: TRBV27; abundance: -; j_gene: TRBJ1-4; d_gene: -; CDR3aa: CASRHIPGVGTNEKLFF; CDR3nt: TGTGCCAGCAGACACATCCCAGGGGTCGGAACTAATGAAAAACTGTTTTTT
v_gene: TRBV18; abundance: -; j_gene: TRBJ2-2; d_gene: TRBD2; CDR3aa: CASSPLSGANTGELFF; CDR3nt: TGTGCCAGCTCACCACTAAGCGGGGCCAACACCGGGGAGCTGTTTTTT
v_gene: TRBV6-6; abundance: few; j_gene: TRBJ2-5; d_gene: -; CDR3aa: CASSLGETQYF; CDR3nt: TGTGCCAGCAGCCTCGGAGAGACCCAGTACTTC
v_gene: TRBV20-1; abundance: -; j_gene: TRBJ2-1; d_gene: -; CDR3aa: CSATAAVGQFF; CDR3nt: TGCAGTGCTACAGCCGCGGTGGGGCAGTTCTTC
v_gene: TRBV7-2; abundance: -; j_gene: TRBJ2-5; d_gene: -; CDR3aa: CASSLVTGWEETQYF; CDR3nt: TGTGCCAGCAGCTTAGTTACAGGGTGGGAAGAGACCCAGTACTTC
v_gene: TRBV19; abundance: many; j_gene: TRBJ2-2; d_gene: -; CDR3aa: CASSFATGTNTGELFF; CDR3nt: TGTGCCAGTAGTTTCGCCACAGGGACGAACACCGGGGAGCTGTTTTTT
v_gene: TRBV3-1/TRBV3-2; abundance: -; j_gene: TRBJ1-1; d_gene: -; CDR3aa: CASSQGFSGNTEAFF; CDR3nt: TGTGCCAGCAGCCAAGGATTTTCGGGGAACACTGAAGCTTTCTTT
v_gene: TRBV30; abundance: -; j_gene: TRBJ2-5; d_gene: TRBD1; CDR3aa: CAWSAGQGSRETQYF; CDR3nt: TGTGCCTGGAGCGCAGGACAGGGGTCGAGAGAGACCCAGTACTTC
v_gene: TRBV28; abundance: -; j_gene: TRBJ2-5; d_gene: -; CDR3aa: CASSFGGRVETQYF; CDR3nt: TGTGCCAGCAGTTTCGGGGGTAGAGTAGAGACCCAGTACTTC
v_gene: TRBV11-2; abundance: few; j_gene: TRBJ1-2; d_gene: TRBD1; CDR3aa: CASSAGGTVFGYTF; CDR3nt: TGTGCCAGCAGCGCTGGGGGGACAGTCTTTGGCTACACCTTC
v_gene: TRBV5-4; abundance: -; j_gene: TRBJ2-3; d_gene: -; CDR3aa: CASSFIRGADTQYF; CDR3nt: TGTGCCAGCAGCTTTATACGGGGGGCGGATACGCAGTATTTT
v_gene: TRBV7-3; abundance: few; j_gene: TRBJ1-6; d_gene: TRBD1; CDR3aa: CASSLSQGGNSPLHF; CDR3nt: TGTGCCAGCAGCTTAAGCCAGGGGGGTAACTCACCCCTCCACTTT
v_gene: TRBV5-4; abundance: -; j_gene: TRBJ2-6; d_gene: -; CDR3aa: CASKRYGGSGANVLTF; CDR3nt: TGTGCCAGCAAGCGTTACGGCGGCTCTGGGGCCAACGTCCTGACTTTC
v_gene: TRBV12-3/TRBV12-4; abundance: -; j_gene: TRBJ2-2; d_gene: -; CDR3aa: CASSFGSVGELFF; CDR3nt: TGTGCCAGCAGTTTTGGAAGCGTCGGGGAGCTGTTTTTT
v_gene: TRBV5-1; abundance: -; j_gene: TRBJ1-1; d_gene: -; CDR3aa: CASSLGPGFNEAFF; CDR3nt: TGCGCCAGCAGCTTGGGCCCAGGCTTCAATGAAGCTTTCTTT
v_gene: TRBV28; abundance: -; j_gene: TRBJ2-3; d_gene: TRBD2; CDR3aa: CASRHRLAGLFAADTQYF; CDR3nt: TGTGCCAGCAGACACAGACTAGCGGGCCTTTTCGCCGCAGATACGCAGTATTTT
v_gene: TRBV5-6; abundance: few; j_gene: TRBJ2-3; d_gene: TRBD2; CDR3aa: CASSPHQGPGGDTQYF; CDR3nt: TGTGCCAGCAGCCCGCATCAGGGTCCGGGGGGAGATACGCAGTATTTT
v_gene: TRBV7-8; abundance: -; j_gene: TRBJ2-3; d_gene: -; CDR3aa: CASSFLASGTDTQYF; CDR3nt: TGTGCCAGCAGCTTTTTAGCGTCGGGCACAGATACGCAGTATTTT
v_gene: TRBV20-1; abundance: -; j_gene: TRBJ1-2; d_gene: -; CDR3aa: CSASLGRAGGYTF; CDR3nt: TGCAGTGCTAGTTTGGGCAGGGCGGGAGGCTACACCTTC
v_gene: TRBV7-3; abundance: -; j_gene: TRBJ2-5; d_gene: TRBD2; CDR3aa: CASSLNPSGGMETQYF; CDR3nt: TGTGCCAGCAGCTTAAATCCTAGCGGGGGGATGGAGACCCAGTACTTC
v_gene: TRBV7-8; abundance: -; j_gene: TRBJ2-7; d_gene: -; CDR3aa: CASSRAEGLSGSYEQYF; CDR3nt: TGTGCCAGCAGCCGGGCTGAAGGGCTAAGCGGCTCCTACGAGCAGTACTTC
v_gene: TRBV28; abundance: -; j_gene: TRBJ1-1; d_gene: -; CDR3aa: CASGLMMNTEAFF; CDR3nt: TGTGCCAGCGGCCTCATGATGAACACTGAAGCTTTCTTT
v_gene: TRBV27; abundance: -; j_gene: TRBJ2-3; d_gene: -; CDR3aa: CASNEGGTQYF; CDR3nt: TGTGCCAGCAACGAGGGTGGTACGCAGTATTTT
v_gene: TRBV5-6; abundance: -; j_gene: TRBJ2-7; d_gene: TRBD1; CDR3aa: CASSSGTGAYEQYF; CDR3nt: TGTGCCAGCAGTTCCGGGACAGGAGCCTACGAGCAGTACTTC
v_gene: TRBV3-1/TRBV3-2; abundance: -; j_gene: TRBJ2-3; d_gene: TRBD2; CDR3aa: CASSQDYSGGDTQYF; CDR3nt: TGTGCCAGCAGCCAAGATTATAGCGGGGGAGATACGCAGTATTTT
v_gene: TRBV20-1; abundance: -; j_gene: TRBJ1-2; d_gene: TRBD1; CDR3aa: CSPGQEPGYTF; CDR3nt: TGCAGTCCAGGACAGGAGCCTGGCTACACCTTC
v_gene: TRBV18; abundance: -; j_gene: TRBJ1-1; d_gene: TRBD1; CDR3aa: CASSPGDRGTEAFF; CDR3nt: TGTGCCAGCTCACCGGGGGACAGGGGCACTGAAGCTTTCTTT
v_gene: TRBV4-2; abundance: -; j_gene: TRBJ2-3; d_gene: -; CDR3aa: CASSQRSDTQYF; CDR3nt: TGTGCCAGCAGCCAACGGTCAGATACGCAGTATTTT
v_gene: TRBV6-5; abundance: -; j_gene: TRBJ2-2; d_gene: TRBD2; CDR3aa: CASRRRGGGTGELFF; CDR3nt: TGTGCCAGCAGGAGGCGGGGGGGCGGCACCGGGGAGCTGTTTTTT
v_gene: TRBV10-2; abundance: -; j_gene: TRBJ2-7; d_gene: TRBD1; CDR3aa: CASSETGAYEQYF; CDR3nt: TGCGCCAGCAGTGAGACAGGGGCCTACGAGCAGTACTTC
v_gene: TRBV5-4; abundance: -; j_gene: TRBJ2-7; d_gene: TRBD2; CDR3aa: CASSLAGRAYEQYF; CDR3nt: TGTGCCAGCAGCTTAGCGGGGAGGGCCTACGAGCAGTACTTC
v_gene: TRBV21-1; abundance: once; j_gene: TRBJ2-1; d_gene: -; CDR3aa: CASSRGTSGRHEQFF; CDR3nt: TGTGCCAGCAGCCGCGGGACTAGCGGGAGACATGAGCAGTTCTTC
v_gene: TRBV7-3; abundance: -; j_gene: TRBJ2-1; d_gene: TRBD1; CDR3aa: CASSLTGQNYNEQFF; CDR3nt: TGTGCCAGCAGCTTAACGGGACAGAACTACAATGAGCAGTTCTTC
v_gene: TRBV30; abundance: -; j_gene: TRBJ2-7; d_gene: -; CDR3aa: CAWSVPAGSTPEQYF; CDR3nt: TGTGCCTGGAGTGTACCGGCCGGGAGTACGCCCGAGCAGTACTTC
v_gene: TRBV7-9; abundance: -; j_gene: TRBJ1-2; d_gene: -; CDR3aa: CASSFTTGIGNGYTF; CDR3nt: TGTGCCAGCTCCTTCACCACGGGGATAGGAAATGGCTACACCTTC
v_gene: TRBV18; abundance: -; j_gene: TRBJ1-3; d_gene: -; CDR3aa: CASSPPAGTGNTIYF; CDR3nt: TGTGCCAGCTCACCCCCCGCGGGGACTGGAAACACCATATATTTT
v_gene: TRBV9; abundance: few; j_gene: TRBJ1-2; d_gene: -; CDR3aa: CASRVKRPYGYTF; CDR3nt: TGTGCCAGCAGGGTAAAGCGCCCCTATGGCTACACCTTC
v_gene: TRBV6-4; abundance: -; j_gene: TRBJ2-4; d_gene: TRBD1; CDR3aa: CAGGSRDREREAKNIQYF; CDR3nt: TGTGCAGGGGGGAGCCGGGACAGGGAGAGGGAGGCCAAAAACATTCAGTACTTC
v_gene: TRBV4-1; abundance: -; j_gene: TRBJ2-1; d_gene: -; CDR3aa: CASSQEADNEQFF; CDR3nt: TGCGCCAGCAGCCAAGAAGCCGACAATGAGCAGTTCTTC
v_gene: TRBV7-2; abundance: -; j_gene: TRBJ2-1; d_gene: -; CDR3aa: CASTNRVGSNEQFF; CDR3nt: TGTGCCAGCACCAACAGGGTGGGGTCCAATGAGCAGTTCTTC
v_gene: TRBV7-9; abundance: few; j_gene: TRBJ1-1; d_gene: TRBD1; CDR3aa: CASSSGQGTEAFF; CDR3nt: TGTGCCAGCAGCTCGGGACAGGGCACTGAAGCTTTCTTT
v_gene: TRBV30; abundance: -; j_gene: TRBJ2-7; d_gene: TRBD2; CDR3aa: CAWGPGLADGYEQYF; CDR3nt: TGTGCCTGGGGCCCCGGACTAGCGGATGGTTACGAGCAGTACTTC
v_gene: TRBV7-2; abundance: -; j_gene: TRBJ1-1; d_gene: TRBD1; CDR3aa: CASSLTGLGRNTEAFF; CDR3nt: TGTGCCAGCAGCTTGACAGGGCTGGGTAGAAACACTGAAGCTTTCTTT
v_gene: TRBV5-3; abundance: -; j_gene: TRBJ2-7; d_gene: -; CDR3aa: CARSNLAGLGHEQYF; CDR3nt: TGTGCCAGAAGCAATCTTGCGGGCCTGGGCCACGAGCAGTACTTC
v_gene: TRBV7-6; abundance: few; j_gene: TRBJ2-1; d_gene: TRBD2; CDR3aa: CASSPPGREVENEQFF; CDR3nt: TGTGCCAGCAGCCCCCCAGGGCGGGAGGTCGAAAATGAGCAGTTCTTC
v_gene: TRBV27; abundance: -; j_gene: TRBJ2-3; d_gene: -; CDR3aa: CASSLRWVRTGTDTQYF; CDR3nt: TGTGCCAGCAGTTTACGGTGGGTTCGGACTGGCACAGATACGCAGTATTTT
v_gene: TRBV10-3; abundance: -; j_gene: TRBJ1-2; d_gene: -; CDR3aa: CAISESAQSNYGYTF; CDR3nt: TGTGCCATCAGTGAGTCGGCACAGTCTAACTATGGCTACACCTTC
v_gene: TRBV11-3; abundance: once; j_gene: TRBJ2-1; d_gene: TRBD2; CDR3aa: CASSKGLAGGPQVEQFF; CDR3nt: TGTGCCAGCAGCAAAGGACTAGCGGGAGGACCCCAAGTTGAGCAGTTCTTC
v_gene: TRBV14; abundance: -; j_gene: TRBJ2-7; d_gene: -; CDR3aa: CASSPGTNYEQYF; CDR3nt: TGTGCCAGCAGCCCCGGGACAAACTACGAGCAGTACTTC
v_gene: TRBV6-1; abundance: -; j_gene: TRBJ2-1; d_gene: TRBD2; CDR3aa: CASSDLAGGYNEQFF; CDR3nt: TGTGCCAGCAGTGATCTGGCGGGAGGATACAATGAGCAGTTCTTC
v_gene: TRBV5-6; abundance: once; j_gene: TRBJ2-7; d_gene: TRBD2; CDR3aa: CASSPWGGPTYEQYF; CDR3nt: TGTGCCAGCAGCCCCTGGGGGGGACCTACCTACGAGCAGTACTTC